The T cell receptor (beta chain) described here comes from a study of low-dose radiotherapy and immunotherapy resistance in tumors. V shed 5 bases, J shed 4 bases, and the junction held 8 bases outside the gene matches. The CDR3 has 15 amino acids. Primers targeting TRAV and TRBV primed first-strand cDNA, covering alpha and beta chains. TCRs were put through approximately 20 PCR cycles of amplification with Phusion. A constant-region primer and the V-primer adapter served as the primer pair. TCRdb ran MiXCR on the reads and lists one entry per CDR3 protein. The sample holds approximately 11,000 distinct CDR3 sequences, 51% seen once.

This clonotype originated in a human donor with advanced metastatic prostate, ovarian, gallbladder or colorectal cancer (not recorded which). This table probably holds off-target reads from a library built for another chain. The chain employs TRBV12-3 or TRBV12-4 and TRBJ1-5; 7 bases align to TRBD1. The DNA of the CDR3 is TGTGCCAGCAGTCGACAGGGAGCGGAAAATCAGCCCCAGCATTTT. Translating gives CASSRQGAENQPQHF.